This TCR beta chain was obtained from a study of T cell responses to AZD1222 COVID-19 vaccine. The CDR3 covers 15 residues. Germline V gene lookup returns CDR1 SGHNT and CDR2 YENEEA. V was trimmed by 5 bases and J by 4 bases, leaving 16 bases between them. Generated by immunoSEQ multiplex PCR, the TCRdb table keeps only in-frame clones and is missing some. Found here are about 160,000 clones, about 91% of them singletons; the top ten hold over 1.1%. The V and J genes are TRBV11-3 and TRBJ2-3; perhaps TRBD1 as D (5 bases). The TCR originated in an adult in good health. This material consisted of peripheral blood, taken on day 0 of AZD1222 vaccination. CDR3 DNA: TGTGCCAGCAGCCTTCAGGGATTAGTAGCAGATACGCAGTATTTT. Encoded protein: CASSLQGLVADTQYF.